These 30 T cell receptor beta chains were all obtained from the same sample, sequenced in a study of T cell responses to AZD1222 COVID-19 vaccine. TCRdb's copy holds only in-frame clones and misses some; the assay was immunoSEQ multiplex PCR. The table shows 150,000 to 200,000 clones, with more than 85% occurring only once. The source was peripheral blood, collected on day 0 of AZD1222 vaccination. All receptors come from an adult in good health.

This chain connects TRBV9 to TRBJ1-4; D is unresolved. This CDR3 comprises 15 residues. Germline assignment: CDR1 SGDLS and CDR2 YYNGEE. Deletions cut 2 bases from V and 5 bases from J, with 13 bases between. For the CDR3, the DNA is TGTGCCAGCAGCGTTATGGGCCGGGTGAATGAAAAACTGTTTTTT. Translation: CASSVMGRVNEKLFF.

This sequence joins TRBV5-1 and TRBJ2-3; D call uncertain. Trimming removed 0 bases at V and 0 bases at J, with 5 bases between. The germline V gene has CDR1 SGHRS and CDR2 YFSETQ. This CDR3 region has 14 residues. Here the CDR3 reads CASSLVRSTDTQYF. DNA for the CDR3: TGCGCCAGCAGCTTGGTGCGTAGCACAGATACGCAGTATTTT.

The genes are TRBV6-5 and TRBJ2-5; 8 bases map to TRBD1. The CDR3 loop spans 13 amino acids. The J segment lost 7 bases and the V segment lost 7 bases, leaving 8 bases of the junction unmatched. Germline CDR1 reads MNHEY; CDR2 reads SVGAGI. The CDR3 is CASKIRGRVTQYF. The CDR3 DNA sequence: TGTGCCAGCAAAATCAGGGGGCGCGTGACCCAGTACTTC.

The CDR3 region is CASSLGGGSAEAFF. The CDR3 DNA follows: TGTGCCAGCAGCTTGGGCGGGGGCTCTGCTGAAGCTTTCTTT. The gene calls are TRBV5-5 and TRBJ1-1, with a tentative D call TRBD1 (6 bases). The CDR3 is 14 amino acids. Germline V gene sequence: CDR1 SGHKS, CDR2 YYEKEE (reference sequence). Deletions cut 0 bases from V and 6 bases from J, with 12 bases between. The full variable domain, rest sourced from reference TRBV5-5 and TRBJ1-1, is DAGVTQSPTHLIKTRGQQVTLRCSPISGHKSVSWYQQVLGQGPQFIFQYYEKEERGRGNFPDRFSARQFPNYSSELNVNALLLGDSALYLCASSLGGGSAEAFFGQGTRLTVV.

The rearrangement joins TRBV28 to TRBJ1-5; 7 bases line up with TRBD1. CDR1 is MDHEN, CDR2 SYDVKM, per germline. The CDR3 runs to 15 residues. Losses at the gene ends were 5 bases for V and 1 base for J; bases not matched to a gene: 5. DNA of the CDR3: TGTGCCAGCAGTACCGGGGGACAGAGCAATCAGCCCCAGCATTTT. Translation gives CASSTGGQSNQPQHF.

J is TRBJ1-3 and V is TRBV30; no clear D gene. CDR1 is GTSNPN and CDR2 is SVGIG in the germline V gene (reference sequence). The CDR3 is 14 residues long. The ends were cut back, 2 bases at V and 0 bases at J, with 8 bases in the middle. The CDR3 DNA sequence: TGTGCCTGGAGTAGGGCCGACTCTGGAAACACCATATATTTT. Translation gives CAWSRADSGNTIYF.

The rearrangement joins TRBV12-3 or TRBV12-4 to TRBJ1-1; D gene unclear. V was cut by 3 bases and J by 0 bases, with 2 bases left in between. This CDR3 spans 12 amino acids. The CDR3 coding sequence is TGTGCCAGCAGTTTGTTGAACACTGAAGCTTTCTTT. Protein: CASSLLNTEAFF.

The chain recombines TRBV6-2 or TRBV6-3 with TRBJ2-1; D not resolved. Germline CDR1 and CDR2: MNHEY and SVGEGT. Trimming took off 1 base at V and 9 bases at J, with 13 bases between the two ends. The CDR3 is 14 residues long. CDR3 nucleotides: TGTGCCAGCAGTTACTATGGGATTTTCGGTGAGCAGTTCTTC. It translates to CASSYYGIFGEQFF.

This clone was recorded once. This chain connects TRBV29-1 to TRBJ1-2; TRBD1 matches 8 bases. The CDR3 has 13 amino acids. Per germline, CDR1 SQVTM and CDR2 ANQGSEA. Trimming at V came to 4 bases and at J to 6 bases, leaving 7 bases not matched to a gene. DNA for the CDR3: TGCAGCGTTGGTCAGGGGGCGAGGGATGGCTACACCTTC. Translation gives CSVGQGARDGYTF.

The CDR3 reads CASSYSPVLSNTIYF. The CDR3 bases are TGTGCCAGCAGTTACTCCCCGGTCCTGTCGAACACCATATATTTT. The chain combines TRBV6-5 with TRBJ1-3; D not certain. Germline lookup yields CDR1 MNHEY and CDR2 SVGAGI. Trimming left V 0 bases short and J 7 bases short, with 13 bases between. The CDR3 contains 15 residues.

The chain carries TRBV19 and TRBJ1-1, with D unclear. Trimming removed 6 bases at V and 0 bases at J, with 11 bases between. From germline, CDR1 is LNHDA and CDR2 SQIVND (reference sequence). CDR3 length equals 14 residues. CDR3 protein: CASRPITLNTEAFF. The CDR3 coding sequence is TGTGCCAGTAGGCCAATTACATTGAACACTGAAGCTTTCTTT.

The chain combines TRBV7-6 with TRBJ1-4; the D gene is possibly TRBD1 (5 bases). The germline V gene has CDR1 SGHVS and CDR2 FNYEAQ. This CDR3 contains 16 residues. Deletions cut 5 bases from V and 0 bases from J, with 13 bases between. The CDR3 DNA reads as TGTGCCAGCAGCACCGGTGACAGTGCAACTAATGAAAAACTGTTTTTT. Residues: CASSTGDSATNEKLFF.

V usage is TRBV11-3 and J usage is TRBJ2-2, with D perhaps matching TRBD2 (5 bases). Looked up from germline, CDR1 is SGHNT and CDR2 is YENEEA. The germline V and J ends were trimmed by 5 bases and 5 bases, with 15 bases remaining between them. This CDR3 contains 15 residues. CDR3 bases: TGTGCCAGCAGCCCTACGGGAACACAAACCGGGGAGCTGTTTTTT. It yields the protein CASSPTGTQTGELFF.

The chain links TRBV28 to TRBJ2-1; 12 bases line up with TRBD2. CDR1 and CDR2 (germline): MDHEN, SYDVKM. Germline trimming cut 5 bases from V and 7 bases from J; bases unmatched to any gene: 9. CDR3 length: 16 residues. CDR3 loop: CASSPQTSGGLNEQFF. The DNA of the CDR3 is TGTGCCAGCAGTCCACAGACTAGCGGGGGCCTAAATGAGCAGTTCTTC.

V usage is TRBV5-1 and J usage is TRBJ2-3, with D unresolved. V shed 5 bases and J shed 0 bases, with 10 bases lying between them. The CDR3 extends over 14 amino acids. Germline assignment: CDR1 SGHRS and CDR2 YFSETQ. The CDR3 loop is CASRNYGSTDTQYF. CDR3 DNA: TGCGCCAGCAGAAATTACGGTAGCACAGATACGCAGTATTTT. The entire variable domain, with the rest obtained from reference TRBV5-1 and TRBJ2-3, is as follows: KAGVTQTPRYLIKTRGQQVTLSCSPISGHRSVSWYQQTPGQGLQFLFEYFSETQRNKGNFPGRFSGRQFSNSRSEMNVSTLELGDSALYLCASRNYGSTDTQYFGPGTRLTVL.

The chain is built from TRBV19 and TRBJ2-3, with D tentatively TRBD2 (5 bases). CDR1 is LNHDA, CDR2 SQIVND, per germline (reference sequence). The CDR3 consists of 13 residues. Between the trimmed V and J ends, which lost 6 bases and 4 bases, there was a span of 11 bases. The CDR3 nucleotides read TGTGCCAGTAGCGAGGGCTTGGCAGATACGCAGTATTTT. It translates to CASSEGLADTQYF.

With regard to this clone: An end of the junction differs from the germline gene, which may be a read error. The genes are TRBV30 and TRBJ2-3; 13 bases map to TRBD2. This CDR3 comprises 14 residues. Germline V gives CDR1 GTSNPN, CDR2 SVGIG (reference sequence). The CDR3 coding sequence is TGTGCCTGGAGACTAGCGGGGGGGCCCAGATACGCAGTATTT. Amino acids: CAWRLAGGPRYAVF.

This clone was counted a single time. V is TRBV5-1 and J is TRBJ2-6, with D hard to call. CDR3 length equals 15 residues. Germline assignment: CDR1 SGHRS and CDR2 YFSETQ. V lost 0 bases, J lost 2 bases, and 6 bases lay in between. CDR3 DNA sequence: TGCGCCAGCAGCTTGGAAGACCCTGGGGCCAACGTCCTGACTTTC. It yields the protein CASSLEDPGANVLTF. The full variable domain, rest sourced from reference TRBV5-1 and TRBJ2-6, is KAGVTQTPRYLIKTRGQQVTLSCSPISGHRSVSWYQQTPGQGLQFLFEYFSETQRNKGNFPGRFSGRQFSNSRSEMNVSTLELGDSALYLCASSLEDPGANVLTFGAGSRLTVL.

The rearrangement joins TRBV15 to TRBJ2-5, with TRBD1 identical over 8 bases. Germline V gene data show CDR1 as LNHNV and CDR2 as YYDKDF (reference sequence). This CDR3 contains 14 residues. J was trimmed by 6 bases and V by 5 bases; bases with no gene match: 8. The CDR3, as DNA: TGTGCCACCAGCCTTACGACAGGGGCCAAGACCCAGTACTTC. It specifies CATSLTTGAKTQYF.

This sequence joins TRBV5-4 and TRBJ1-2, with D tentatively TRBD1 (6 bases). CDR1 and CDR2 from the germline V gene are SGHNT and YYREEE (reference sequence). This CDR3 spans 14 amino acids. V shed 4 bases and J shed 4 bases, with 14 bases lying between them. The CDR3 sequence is CASSPRRDIYGYTF. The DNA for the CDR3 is TGTGCCAGCAGCCCAAGAAGGGACATCTATGGCTACACCTTC.

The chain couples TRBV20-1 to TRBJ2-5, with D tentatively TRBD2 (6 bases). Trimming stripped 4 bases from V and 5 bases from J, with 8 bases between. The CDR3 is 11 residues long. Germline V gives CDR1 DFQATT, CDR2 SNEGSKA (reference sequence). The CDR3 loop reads CSAILAETQYF. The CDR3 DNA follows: TGCAGTGCTATCCTAGCGGAGACCCAGTACTTC.

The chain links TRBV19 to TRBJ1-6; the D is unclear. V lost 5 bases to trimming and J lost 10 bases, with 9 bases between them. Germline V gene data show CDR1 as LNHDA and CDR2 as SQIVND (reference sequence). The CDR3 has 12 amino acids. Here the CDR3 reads CASSPLGSPLHF. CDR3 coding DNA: TGTGCCAGTAGTCCATTGGGGTCACCCCTCCACTTT.

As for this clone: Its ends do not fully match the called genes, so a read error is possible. CDR3 protein: CASRLRTGVPSPYCYTF. The CDR3 nucleotides read TGTGCCAGCAGACTTAGAACAGGGGTGCCGTCCCCCTATTGCTACACCTTC. The chain carries TRBV14 and TRBJ1-2; 7 positions match TRBD1. The CDR3 consists of 17 residues. Per the germline V gene, CDR1 is SGHDN and CDR2 is FVKESK. The full variable domain, in which reference TRBV14 and TRBJ1-2 provide the parts outside the CDR3, is EAGVTQFPSHSVIEKGQTVTLRCDPISGHDNLYWYRRVMGKEIKFLLHFVKESKQDESGMPNNRFLAERTGGTYSTLKVQPAELEDSGVYFCASRLRTGVPSPYCYTFGSGTRLTVV.

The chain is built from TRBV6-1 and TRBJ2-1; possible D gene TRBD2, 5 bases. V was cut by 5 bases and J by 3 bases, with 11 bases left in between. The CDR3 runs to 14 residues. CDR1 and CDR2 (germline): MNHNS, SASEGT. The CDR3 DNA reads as TGTGCCAGCAGTTTCCTAGGGAGCTACAATGAGCAGTTCTTC. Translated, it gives CASSFLGSYNEQFF.

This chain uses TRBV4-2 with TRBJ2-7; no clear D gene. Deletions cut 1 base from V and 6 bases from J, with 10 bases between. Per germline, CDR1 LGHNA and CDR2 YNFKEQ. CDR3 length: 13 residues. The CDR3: CASSQASNREQYF. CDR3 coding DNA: TGTGCCAGCAGCCAAGCTAGTAACCGCGAGCAGTACTTC.

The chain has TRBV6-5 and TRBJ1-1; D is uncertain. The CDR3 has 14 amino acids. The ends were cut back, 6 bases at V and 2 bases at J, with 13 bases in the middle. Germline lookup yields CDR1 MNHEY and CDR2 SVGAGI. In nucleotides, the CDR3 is TGTGCCAGCAGACAGACGGGGAAAAACACTGAAGCTTTCTTT. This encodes CASRQTGKNTEAFF.

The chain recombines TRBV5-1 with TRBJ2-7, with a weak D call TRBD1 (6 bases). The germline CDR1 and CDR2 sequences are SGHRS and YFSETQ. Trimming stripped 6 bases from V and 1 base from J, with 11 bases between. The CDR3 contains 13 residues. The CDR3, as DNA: TGCGCCAGCACGACACAGGGATCCTACGAGCAGTACTTC. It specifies CASTTQGSYEQYF.

The chain's CDR3 is CASSHERFTEAFF. In DNA, the CDR3 is TGCGCCAGCAGCCATGAAAGATTCACTGAAGCTTTCTTT. The chain employs TRBV4-1 and TRBJ1-1, with unresolved D. CDR3 size: 13 residues. The germline V gene encodes CDR1 MGHRA and CDR2 YSYEKL. V was trimmed by 3 bases and J by 4 bases, leaving 9 bases between them.

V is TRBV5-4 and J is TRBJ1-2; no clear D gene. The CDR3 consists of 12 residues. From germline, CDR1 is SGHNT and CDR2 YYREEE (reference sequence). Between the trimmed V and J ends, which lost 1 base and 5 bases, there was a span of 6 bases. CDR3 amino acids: CASSLLGYGYTF. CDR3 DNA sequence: TGTGCCAGCAGCTTGCTTGGGTATGGCTACACCTTC.

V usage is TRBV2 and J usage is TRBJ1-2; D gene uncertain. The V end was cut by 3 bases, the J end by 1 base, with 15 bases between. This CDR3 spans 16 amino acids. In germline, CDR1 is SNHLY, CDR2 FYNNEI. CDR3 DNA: TGTGCCAGCAGTGATTTTAAGGGCGCGGTTAACTATGGCTACACCTTC. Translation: CASSDFKGAVNYGYTF.